The T cell receptor beta chain under discussion was sequenced for a study of vaccination effects on CD4 cells after COVID-19. Study summary: The post-vaccine samples were taken, at the median, 72 days after the second dose. Study findings and constraints: Missing from the study were early post-infection timepoints, and its convalescent patients were few. Clones that were induced by infection or by vaccine showed marked contraction late after vaccination.

Clones were sequenced by immunoSEQ multiplex PCR, and TCRdb holds only the in-frame ones, with some missing. Of roughly 13,000 clones detected, around 72% appear once; the ten largest clones hold over 8.5%. Trimming removed 2 bases from V and 2 bases from J, with 6 bases in between. CDR3 length: 13 amino acids. Germline values: CDR1 SEHNR, CDR2 FQNEAQ (reference sequence). Antigen-specific CD4+ T cells expanded by the ViraFEST assay with viral peptide pools were then sequenced. Following 10 days of culture, CD4+ T cells were isolated. The vaccine given was either BNT162b2 or mRNA-1273, in two doses. Half the medium was replaced with IL-2 medium on days 3 and 7. About this clone itself: The antigen remains undetermined.

The sequences come from CD4+ T cells from PBMCs cultured with SARS-CoV-2 spike peptides, collected after COVID-19 vaccination. This chain links TRBV7-9 with TRBJ1-1; D is uncertain. The sequence was obtained from a human donor who received a COVID-19 vaccine. DNA for the CDR3: TGTGCCAGCAGCTTATCGGGTAACACTGAAGCTTTCTTT. Its translation is CASSLSGNTEAFF.